The TCR beta chain described here comes from a study of blood T cell repertoires in COVID-19. Study context: Samples came from the United States, Italy and Spain, spanning acute and convalescent COVID-19. From T cells, B-cell-depleted T cells, or PBMCs came the material, which was cDNA or gDNA.

From germline, CDR1 is SEHNR and CDR2 FQNEAQ (reference sequence). This CDR3 has 14 amino acids. Trimming pared 4 bases from V and 4 bases from J, leaving 11 bases between. Enrollment of patients from Seattle took place during active infection, with longitudinal follow-up. Assay: immunoSEQ multiplex PCR; the TCRdb copy retains only in-frame clones and omits some. Of more than 300,000 clones in the sample, 90% were seen once. This TCR was recovered from a woman aged 40 to 55 with COVID-19, enrolled during active disease. This chain connects TRBV7-9 to TRBJ1-3; D remains unclear. The sequenced sample was peripheral blood. The CDR3 reads CASSSSVYGNTIYF. Here the CDR3 DNA reads TGTGCCAGCAGCTCTTCAGTGTACGGAAACACCATATATTTT.